These T cell receptor beta chains were read from a single sample in a study of T cell responses to AZD1222 COVID-19 vaccine. Assay: immunoSEQ multiplex PCR; the TCRdb copy retains only in-frame clones and omits some. The sample records 120,000 or so clones, around 89% being singletons. The sample here was peripheral blood, taken on day 0 of MenACWY control vaccination. These receptors originate from an adult in good health. Both conserved end residues are trimmed from each CDR3. Each record gives: V gene, clone size, CDR3 protein. Clone size is stated in some rows and not others, as once, few, many or a class when expanded.

V gene: TRBV7-9
clone size: -
CDR3 protein: ASSLVLGNNEQF

V gene: TRBV19
clone size: -
CDR3 protein: ASSTTTGWRWQPQH

V gene: TRBV11-2
clone size: -
CDR3 protein: ASSRSGTINYEQY

V gene: TRBV6-5
clone size: -
CDR3 protein: ASSPGQGSLYGYT

V gene: TRBV2
clone size: -
CDR3 protein: ASSLIRPDLHYGYT

V gene: TRBV11-1
clone size: -
CDR3 protein: ASGRGPEAF

V gene: TRBV11-3
clone size: -
CDR3 protein: ASSSPGLAGAGYEQY

V gene: TRBV10-3
clone size: -
CDR3 protein: AISQPSGVQETQY

V gene: TRBV9
clone size: few
CDR3 protein: ASSPSSGPDTQY

V gene: TRBV5-6
clone size: -
CDR3 protein: ASSPVGGVQANYGYT

V gene: TRBV2
clone size: -
CDR3 protein: ASTRASTNEKLF

V gene: TRBV20-1
clone size: -
CDR3 protein: SASRLAELF

V gene: TRBV21-1
clone size: -
CDR3 protein: ASSHTGANVLT

V gene: TRBV11-2
clone size: -
CDR3 protein: ASSLFHGEQY

V gene: TRBV11-2
clone size: -
CDR3 protein: ASSLGSVTGELF

V gene: TRBV5-6
clone size: -
CDR3 protein: ASSLGQAANQPQH

V gene: TRBV6-5
clone size: -
CDR3 protein: ASRIRGNQPQH

V gene: TRBV7-4
clone size: -
CDR3 protein: ASSLRLATYEQY

V gene: TRBV5-1
clone size: -
CDR3 protein: ASSFGTYEQY

V gene: TRBV30
clone size: once
CDR3 protein: AWSRDRQKETQY

V gene: TRBV27
clone size: -
CDR3 protein: ASSKGEGTRETQY

V gene: TRBV7-2
clone size: -
CDR3 protein: ASSFYREETQY

V gene: TRBV9
clone size: -
CDR3 protein: ASSPHGPSSYNEQF

V gene: TRBV4-1
clone size: -
CDR3 protein: ASSQVPTGNTEAF

V gene: TRBV5-4
clone size: -
CDR3 protein: ASSHSGSGYNEQF

V gene: TRBV27
clone size: -
CDR3 protein: ASRPPVNTDTQY

V gene: TRBV5-1
clone size: -
CDR3 protein: ASSFWTGGTGELF

V gene: TRBV7-2
clone size: -
CDR3 protein: ASSLGQTNQPQH

V gene: TRBV4-2
clone size: -
CDR3 protein: ASSQDRTASGVVAF

V gene: TRBV7-9
clone size: once
CDR3 protein: ASSPNAGGEAF

V gene: TRBV5-1
clone size: -
CDR3 protein: ASSLALQGRDEAF

V gene: TRBV19
clone size: -
CDR3 protein: ASSPTGQAGPEAF

V gene: TRBV27
clone size: once
CDR3 protein: ASKRETGELF

V gene: TRBV10-1
clone size: -
CDR3 protein: ASSDPGTGVYEQY

V gene: TRBV7-2
clone size: -
CDR3 protein: ASSLTGGWQPQH

V gene: TRBV6-5
clone size: few
CDR3 protein: ASSPPGLNAGAAF

V gene: TRBV4-3
clone size: -
CDR3 protein: ASRSGTGVAYEQY

V gene: TRBV7-9
clone size: -
CDR3 protein: ASTRLSDTTPGTGELF

V gene: TRBV6-2/TRBV6-3
clone size: few
CDR3 protein: ASSNGIDPTGELF

V gene: TRBV19
clone size: -
CDR3 protein: ASSIGTGSYEQY

V gene: TRBV4-2
clone size: -
CDR3 protein: ASSLRAGVENTIY

V gene: TRBV19
clone size: -
CDR3 protein: ASSITWTSGYNEQF

V gene: TRBV5-8
clone size: -
CDR3 protein: ASSLSRVDYGYT

V gene: TRBV18
clone size: -
CDR3 protein: ASSTGGNEQF

V gene: TRBV14
clone size: -
CDR3 protein: ASSQDTAGEQF

V gene: TRBV3-1/TRBV3-2
clone size: -
CDR3 protein: ASSQELGRHRNQPQH

V gene: TRBV7-3
clone size: -
CDR3 protein: ASSLTVFGELF

V gene: TRBV29-1
clone size: -
CDR3 protein: SVAGVVETGLAPDTQY

V gene: TRBV7-3
clone size: -
CDR3 protein: ASSAQGGYGSPLH

V gene: TRBV12-3/TRBV12-4
clone size: -
CDR3 protein: ASSLRGEAF

V gene: TRBV7-9
clone size: -
CDR3 protein: ASSFWALGSNEQF

V gene: TRBV21-1
clone size: -
CDR3 protein: AKGPDNSPLH

V gene: TRBV5-6
clone size: -
CDR3 protein: ASSGDRGHAEAF

V gene: TRBV7-6
clone size: -
CDR3 protein: ASSLGNGAYSNQPQH

V gene: TRBV24-1
clone size: -
CDR3 protein: ATSGYMGTSYNEQF

V gene: TRBV5-4
clone size: -
CDR3 protein: ASSFYRGPNSPLH

V gene: TRBV7-9
clone size: -
CDR3 protein: ASSLVGSSTDTQY